This T cell receptor (beta chain) comes out of a study of memory CD8 T cells in hepatitis C reinfection. In the study overall: A couple of donors resolved primary infection, then developed chronic reinfection.

The junction had 4 bases not matched to a gene; V was cut back by 4 bases and J by 6 bases. This CDR3 has 13 residues. The germline CDR1 and CDR2 sequences are SGHNT and YYREEE (reference sequence). Noted time point: pre-reinfection, 55 to 20 weeks before reinfection detection. Sorted cells were sequenced directly ex vivo without any in vitro expansion. Only in-frame clones appear in the TCRdb table, and some are missing; sequencing was by immunoSEQ multiplex PCR. The sample shows around 6,000 clones, around 89% of them seen only once. The sequence was collected from a man aged 50-60 years with hepatitis C virus infection. Sample: naive CD8+ T cells sorted from blood. The chain has TRBV5-4 and TRBJ2-3; 8 bases map to TRBD2. This CDR3 is CASSPGGEDTQYF. The CDR3 nucleotides are TGTGCCAGCAGCCCCGGGGGGGAGGATACGCAGTATTTT.